Listed below are T cell receptor beta chains from one sample, sequenced in a study of blood T cell repertoires in COVID-19. Measured with immunoSEQ multiplex PCR; TCRdb has only the in-frame clones, and not every one. This table holds 150,000 or so clones, almost 90% found once. Sample: peripheral blood. These receptors originate from a woman aged 60-75 years with acute or convalescent COVID-19. Each CDR3 is given with its conserved first and last residue. The D gene is left open where the match is weak. A clone size is listed for some rows: how often the clone was seen (once, few, many), or a class if it is expanded.

D gene: TRBD1; J gene: TRBJ1-2; V gene: TRBV18; clone size: -; CDR3 DNA: TGTGCCAGCTCACCAGGGACAGTCCACAACTATGGCTACACCTTC; CDR3 protein: CASSPGTVHNYGYTF
D gene: -; J gene: TRBJ1-1; V gene: TRBV7-8; clone size: -; CDR3 DNA: TGTGCCAGCAGCTTAAGTTGGGCATTCGTAAACACTGAAGCTTTCTTT; CDR3 protein: CASSLSWAFVNTEAFF
D gene: TRBD2; J gene: TRBJ2-3; V gene: TRBV2; clone size: -; CDR3 DNA: TGTGCCAGTAAGACTAGCTACGGCACAGATACGCAGTATTTT; CDR3 protein: CASKTSYGTDTQYF
D gene: -; J gene: TRBJ1-5; V gene: TRBV14; clone size: few; CDR3 DNA: TGTGCCAGCAGCCCTTCAGGTAATCAGCCCCAGCATTTT; CDR3 protein: CASSPSGNQPQHF
D gene: TRBD1; J gene: TRBJ1-1; V gene: TRBV28; clone size: once; CDR3 DNA: TGTGCCGCCCGGACAGGGAACACTGAAGCTTTCTTT; CDR3 protein: CAARTGNTEAFF
D gene: -; J gene: TRBJ2-7; V gene: TRBV28; clone size: -; CDR3 DNA: TGTGCCAGCAGTTCCGGGTACACCTCCTACGAGCAGTACTTC; CDR3 protein: CASSSGYTSYEQYF
D gene: -; J gene: TRBJ1-1; V gene: TRBV18; clone size: -; CDR3 DNA: TGTGCCAGCTCACCACAAGGTCAGGGGCAAACTGAAGCTTTCTTT; CDR3 protein: CASSPQGQGQTEAFF
D gene: -; J gene: TRBJ2-2; V gene: TRBV2; clone size: -; CDR3 DNA: TGTGCCAGCAGCGTGGGTAGACTTAACACCGGGGAGCTGTTTTTT; CDR3 protein: CASSVGRLNTGELFF
D gene: -; J gene: TRBJ2-1; V gene: TRBV7-6; clone size: -; CDR3 DNA: TGTGCCAGCCAAAATCGGAGCTCCTACAATGAGCAGTTCTTC; CDR3 protein: CASQNRSSYNEQFF
D gene: -; J gene: TRBJ1-2; V gene: TRBV30; clone size: -; CDR3 DNA: TGTGCCTGGAGTGGTCATAACTCCTTTCTTAGCTATGGCTACACCTTC; CDR3 protein: CAWSGHNSFLSYGYTF
D gene: -; J gene: TRBJ2-7; V gene: TRBV4-3; clone size: -; CDR3 DNA: TGCGCCAGCAGCCAAGACACCAGGGTAGGAGACGAGCAGTACTTC; CDR3 protein: CASSQDTRVGDEQYF
D gene: TRBD1; J gene: TRBJ2-2; V gene: TRBV7-3; clone size: once; CDR3 DNA: TGTGCCAGCAGCCTACAGGGGGCCGACGGGGAGCTGTTTTTT; CDR3 protein: CASSLQGADGELFF
D gene: -; J gene: TRBJ1-1; V gene: TRBV18; clone size: -; CDR3 DNA: TGTGCCAGCTCACCACCGAACAAGAACACTGAAGCTTTCTTT; CDR3 protein: CASSPPNKNTEAFF
D gene: -; J gene: TRBJ2-7; V gene: TRBV9; clone size: -; CDR3 DNA: TGTGCCAGCAGCGTAGACCCTAATTCCTACGAGCAGTACTTC; CDR3 protein: CASSVDPNSYEQYF
D gene: -; J gene: TRBJ2-7; V gene: TRBV6-5; clone size: -; CDR3 DNA: TGTGCCAGCAGTTCGGGATTCTACGAGCAGTACTTC; CDR3 protein: CASSSGFYEQYF
D gene: -; J gene: TRBJ1-2; V gene: TRBV9; clone size: -; CDR3 DNA: TGTGCCAGCAGCGCCAGGGGTCCTAGCTATGGCTACACCTTC; CDR3 protein: CASSARGPSYGYTF
D gene: TRBD1; J gene: TRBJ1-2; V gene: TRBV2; clone size: -; CDR3 DNA: TGTGCCAGCTGCTTGACAGGGCTTAACTATGGCTACACCTTC; CDR3 protein: CASCLTGLNYGYTF
D gene: -; J gene: TRBJ1-1; V gene: TRBV15; clone size: once; CDR3 DNA: TGTGCCACCAGCAGAGGTGTTGACTCTGAAGCTTTCTTT; CDR3 protein: CATSRGVDSEAFF
D gene: -; J gene: TRBJ2-2; V gene: TRBV5-1; clone size: -; CDR3 DNA: TGCGCCAGCAGCCCGGGCCTTAGCGAACCCCCCGGGGAGCTGTTTTTT; CDR3 protein: CASSPGLSEPPGELFF
D gene: -; J gene: TRBJ2-1; V gene: TRBV12-3/TRBV12-4; clone size: -; CDR3 DNA: TGTGCCAGCAGTTGGTACAGGGTCAATGAGCAGTTCTTC; CDR3 protein: CASSWYRVNEQFF
D gene: TRBD1; J gene: TRBJ2-2; V gene: TRBV7-3; clone size: -; CDR3 DNA: TGTGCCAGCAGCTTATTTGGATCGGCAGGGGGCGTCGGGGAGCTGTTTTTT; CDR3 protein: CASSLFGSAGGVGELFF
D gene: -; J gene: TRBJ1-2; V gene: TRBV6-5; clone size: -; CDR3 DNA: TGTGCCAGCAGTTACCAGGGGCGCGGCTATGGCTACACCTTC; CDR3 protein: CASSYQGRGYGYTF
D gene: -; J gene: TRBJ2-2; V gene: TRBV12-3/TRBV12-4; clone size: once; CDR3 DNA: TGTGCCAGCTCTTATAACACCGGGGAGCTGTTTTTT; CDR3 protein: CASSYNTGELFF
D gene: TRBD2; J gene: TRBJ2-1; V gene: TRBV5-1; clone size: -; CDR3 DNA: TGCGCCACCCGGGCGGGGGGGGTCTCCTACAATGAGCAGTTCTTC; CDR3 protein: CATRAGGVSYNEQFF
D gene: TRBD1; J gene: TRBJ2-7; V gene: TRBV2; clone size: -; CDR3 DNA: TGTGCCAGCATGGGAGCTGGGGACAGTACCCCCGAGCAGTACTTC; CDR3 protein: CASMGAGDSTPEQYF
D gene: -; J gene: TRBJ1-2; V gene: TRBV20-1; clone size: -; CDR3 DNA: TGCAGTGCTAAATATAACTATGGCTACACCTTC; CDR3 protein: CSAKYNYGYTF
D gene: -; J gene: TRBJ2-3; V gene: TRBV7-2; clone size: -; CDR3 DNA: TGTGCCAGCAGCTTCGGACTCCGGGGAGATACGCAGTATTTT; CDR3 protein: CASSFGLRGDTQYF
D gene: -; J gene: TRBJ2-1; V gene: TRBV7-7; clone size: -; CDR3 DNA: TGTGCTAGCAGCTTAGGGTTGTCTAACAACGGGAATGAGCAGTTCTTC; CDR3 protein: CASSLGLSNNGNEQFF
D gene: TRBD1; J gene: TRBJ2-3; V gene: TRBV11-3; clone size: few; CDR3 DNA: TGTGCCAGCAGCTTATCGCTACACCGGGACAGGGCAGATACGCAGTATTTT; CDR3 protein: CASSLSLHRDRADTQYF
D gene: -; J gene: TRBJ2-2; V gene: TRBV3-1/TRBV3-2; clone size: -; CDR3 DNA: TGTGCCAGCAGCCAAGTTGGGCGGACAGCTAACACCGGGGAGCTGTTTTTT; CDR3 protein: CASSQVGRTANTGELFF
D gene: -; J gene: TRBJ1-6; V gene: TRBV9; clone size: few; CDR3 DNA: TGTGCCAGCAGCTCCCGTGGAGGAGAGTATAATTCACCCCTCCACTTT; CDR3 protein: CASSSRGGEYNSPLHF
D gene: TRBD1; J gene: TRBJ1-2; V gene: TRBV9; clone size: -; CDR3 DNA: TGTGCCAGCAGCGGGCCACAGGGGACCACTAACTATGGCTACACCTTC; CDR3 protein: CASSGPQGTTNYGYTF
D gene: TRBD1; J gene: TRBJ1-5; V gene: TRBV7-2; clone size: -; CDR3 DNA: TGTGCCAGCAGCTCTTGGGACAGGAATCAGCCCCAGCATTTT; CDR3 protein: CASSSWDRNQPQHF
D gene: -; J gene: TRBJ2-5; V gene: TRBV5-4; clone size: -; CDR3 DNA: TGTGCCAGCAGCTTGGCGCCGGGAAGTGGGCAAGAGACCCAGTACTTC; CDR3 protein: CASSLAPGSGQETQYF
D gene: -; J gene: TRBJ1-2; V gene: TRBV18; clone size: -; CDR3 DNA: TGTGCCAGCTCACCTGCAGGGCGCCCTAACTATGGCTACACCTTC; CDR3 protein: CASSPAGRPNYGYTF
D gene: -; J gene: TRBJ1-1; V gene: TRBV6-1; clone size: -; CDR3 DNA: TGTGCCAGCAGTACACAGGAATACACTGAAGCTTTCTTT; CDR3 protein: CASSTQEYTEAFF
D gene: TRBD2; J gene: TRBJ2-7; V gene: TRBV10-3; clone size: -; CDR3 DNA: TGTGCCATCAGTGGGCTAGCGGGGGTATCCGAGCAGTACTTC; CDR3 protein: CAISGLAGVSEQYF
D gene: -; J gene: TRBJ2-7; V gene: TRBV9; clone size: -; CDR3 DNA: TGTGCCAGCAGCGCCCCCTCTGACGAGCAGTACTTC; CDR3 protein: CASSAPSDEQYF
D gene: TRBD2; J gene: TRBJ2-7; V gene: TRBV28; clone size: -; CDR3 DNA: TGTGCCAGCAGTTTATTTTCAGCGGGGGGTGGGTCCTACGAGCAGTACTTC; CDR3 protein: CASSLFSAGGGSYEQYF
D gene: -; J gene: TRBJ1-2; V gene: TRBV6-2/TRBV6-3; clone size: once; CDR3 DNA: TGTGCCAGCAGTACCCCCGGAGTAAACTATGGCTACACCTTC; CDR3 protein: CASSTPGVNYGYTF
D gene: TRBD2; J gene: TRBJ2-1; V gene: TRBV7-8; clone size: once; CDR3 DNA: TGTGCCAGCAGCCCCCGATCGACTAGCGGGGGGTACAATGAGCAGTTCTTC; CDR3 protein: CASSPRSTSGGYNEQFF
D gene: TRBD2; J gene: TRBJ2-2; V gene: TRBV4-2; clone size: -; CDR3 DNA: TGTGCCAGCAGCCACGTCAGGTCTCTAGCGGGAGCGAACACCGGGGAGCTGTTTTTT; CDR3 protein: CASSHVRSLAGANTGELFF
D gene: -; J gene: TRBJ1-2; V gene: TRBV4-1; clone size: -; CDR3 DNA: TGCGCCAGCAGCCTCCTCGAGGGGGGGGCCTATGGCTACACCTTC; CDR3 protein: CASSLLEGGAYGYTF
D gene: -; J gene: TRBJ1-5; V gene: TRBV19; clone size: -; CDR3 DNA: TGTGCCAGTAGTATGAGGCAGGGTCGAGAGCCCCAGCATTTT; CDR3 protein: CASSMRQGREPQHF
D gene: TRBD1; J gene: TRBJ1-2; V gene: TRBV5-1; clone size: -; CDR3 DNA: TGCGCCAGCAGCTCAGGGACAGGAAACTATGGCTACACCTTC; CDR3 protein: CASSSGTGNYGYTF
D gene: -; J gene: TRBJ1-1; V gene: TRBV9; clone size: -; CDR3 DNA: TGTGCCAGCAGCGTAAATTACAGAAACACTGAAGCTTTCTTT; CDR3 protein: CASSVNYRNTEAFF
D gene: TRBD2; J gene: TRBJ2-2; V gene: TRBV4-1; clone size: -; CDR3 DNA: TGCGCCAGCAAGGGACTACCCAACACCGGGGAGCTGTTTTTT; CDR3 protein: CASKGLPNTGELFF
D gene: TRBD1; J gene: TRBJ2-5; V gene: TRBV4-3; clone size: -; CDR3 DNA: TGCGCCAGCAGCGGACAGGGGGCGGAGGGAGAGACCCAGTACTTC; CDR3 protein: CASSGQGAEGETQYF
D gene: -; J gene: TRBJ2-1; V gene: TRBV7-3; clone size: once; CDR3 DNA: TGTGCCAGCAGCAAGGACCCGGGATACTCCTACAATGAGCAGTTCTTC; CDR3 protein: CASSKDPGYSYNEQFF
D gene: -; J gene: TRBJ2-1; V gene: TRBV6-4; clone size: -; CDR3 DNA: TGTGCCAGCAAATATGACGGGGACACGACGGAGCAGTTCTTC; CDR3 protein: CASKYDGDTTEQFF
D gene: -; J gene: TRBJ1-2; V gene: TRBV19; clone size: -; CDR3 DNA: TGTGCCAGTAGTCCCCCGTCAGGGATAGGGTATGGCTACACCTTC; CDR3 protein: CASSPPSGIGYGYTF
D gene: -; J gene: TRBJ1-4; V gene: TRBV18; clone size: -; CDR3 DNA: TGTGCCAGCTCACCCTCCAGTGCAACTAATGAAAAACTGTTTTTT; CDR3 protein: CASSPSSATNEKLFF
D gene: TRBD1; J gene: TRBJ1-2; V gene: TRBV3-1/TRBV3-2; clone size: -; CDR3 DNA: TGTGCCAGCAGCCACCCGGGACAGTGGCAGAGTAACTATGGCTACACCTTC; CDR3 protein: CASSHPGQWQSNYGYTF
D gene: -; J gene: TRBJ1-2; V gene: TRBV4-3; clone size: -; CDR3 DNA: TGCGCCAGCAGCCAAGGTACTTCACCGGAGAGCTATGGCTACACCTTC; CDR3 protein: CASSQGTSPESYGYTF
D gene: TRBD1; J gene: TRBJ1-2; V gene: TRBV5-6; clone size: -; CDR3 DNA: TGTGCCAGCAGCCAATGGTGGGGACAGGGAGGATACGGCTACACCTTC; CDR3 protein: CASSQWWGQGGYGYTF
D gene: -; J gene: TRBJ1-1; V gene: TRBV28; clone size: once; CDR3 DNA: TGTGCCACCACTACGGGTGGTACCGCGAACACTGAAGCTTTCTTT; CDR3 protein: CATTTGGTANTEAFF
D gene: TRBD1; J gene: TRBJ2-1; V gene: TRBV6-1; clone size: -; CDR3 DNA: TGTGCCAGCAGTGAAGACATCGTTGGGACAGGGTCTTATGACGAGCAGTTCTTC; CDR3 protein: CASSEDIVGTGSYDEQFF
D gene: TRBD1; J gene: TRBJ1-3; V gene: TRBV11-3; clone size: -; CDR3 DNA: TGTGCCAGCAGCCATACCGGGACAGGAGGAAACACCATATATTTT; CDR3 protein: CASSHTGTGGNTIYF
D gene: -; J gene: TRBJ1-1; V gene: TRBV11-2; clone size: -; CDR3 DNA: TGTGCCAGCAGCTTTCAGGGGCCGGGCACTGAAGCTTTCTTT; CDR3 protein: CASSFQGPGTEAFF
D gene: -; J gene: TRBJ1-5; V gene: TRBV20-1; clone size: -; CDR3 DNA: TGCAGTGCAGCTCACAATCAGCCCCAGCATTTT; CDR3 protein: CSAAHNQPQHF